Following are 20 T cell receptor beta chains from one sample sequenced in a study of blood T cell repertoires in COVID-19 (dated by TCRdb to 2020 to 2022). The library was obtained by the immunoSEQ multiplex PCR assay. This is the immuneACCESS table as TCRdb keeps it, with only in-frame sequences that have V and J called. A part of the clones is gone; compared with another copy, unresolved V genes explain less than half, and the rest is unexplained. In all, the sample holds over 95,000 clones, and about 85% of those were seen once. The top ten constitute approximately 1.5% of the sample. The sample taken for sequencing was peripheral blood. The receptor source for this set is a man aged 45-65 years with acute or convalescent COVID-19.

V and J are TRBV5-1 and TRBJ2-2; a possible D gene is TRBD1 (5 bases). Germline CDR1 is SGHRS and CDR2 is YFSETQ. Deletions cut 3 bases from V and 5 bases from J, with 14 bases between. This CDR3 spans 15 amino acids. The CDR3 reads CASSYLAGMTGELFF. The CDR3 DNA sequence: TGCGCCAGCAGCTATCTGGCAGGGATGACCGGGGAGCTGTTTTTT.

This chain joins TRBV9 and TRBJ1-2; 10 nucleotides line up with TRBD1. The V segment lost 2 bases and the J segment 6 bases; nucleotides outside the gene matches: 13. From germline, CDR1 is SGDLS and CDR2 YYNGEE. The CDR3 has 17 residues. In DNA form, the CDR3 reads TGTGCCAGCAGCGTCTCAGTGGACAGACAGGGGGCGGATGGCTACACCTTC. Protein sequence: CASSVSVDRQGADGYTF.

For the CDR3, the DNA is TGTGCCAGCAGCACGACAGCTATCCACTCCTACGAGCAGTACTTC. This translates into CASSTTAIHSYEQYF. The J gene is TRBJ2-7, the V gene TRBV21-1; the table calls TRBD1, which could not be checked here. TRBV21-1 is tagged as a pseudogene. The CDR3 has 15 residues.

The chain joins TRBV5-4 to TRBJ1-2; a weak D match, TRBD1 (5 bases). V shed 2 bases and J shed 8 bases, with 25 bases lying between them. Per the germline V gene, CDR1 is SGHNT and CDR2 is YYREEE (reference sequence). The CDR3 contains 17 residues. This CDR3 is CASSFRGGSNLWLGYTF. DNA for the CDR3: TGTGCCAGCAGCTTCCGTGGGGGGTCAAACCTATGGTTGGGCTACACCTTC.

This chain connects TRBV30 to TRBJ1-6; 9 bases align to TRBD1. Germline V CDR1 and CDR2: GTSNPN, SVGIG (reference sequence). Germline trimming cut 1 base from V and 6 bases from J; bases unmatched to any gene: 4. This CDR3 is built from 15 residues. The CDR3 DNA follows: TGTGCCTGGAGTGACGGACAGGGGCTTAATTCACCCCTCCACTTT. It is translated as CAWSDGQGLNSPLHF. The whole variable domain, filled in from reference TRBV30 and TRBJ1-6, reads SQTIHQWPATLVQPVGSPLSLECTVEGTSNPNLYWYRQAAGRGLQLLFYSVGIGQISSEVPQNLSASRPQDRQFILSSKKLLLSDSGFYLCAWSDGQGLNSPLHFGNGTRLTVT.

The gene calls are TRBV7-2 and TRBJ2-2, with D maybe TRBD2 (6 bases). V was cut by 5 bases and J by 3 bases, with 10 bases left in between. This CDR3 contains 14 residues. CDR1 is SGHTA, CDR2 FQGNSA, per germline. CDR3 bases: TGTGCCAGCAGCCCAGGAGGGTACACCGGGGAGCTGTTTTTT. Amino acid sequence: CASSPGGYTGELFF.

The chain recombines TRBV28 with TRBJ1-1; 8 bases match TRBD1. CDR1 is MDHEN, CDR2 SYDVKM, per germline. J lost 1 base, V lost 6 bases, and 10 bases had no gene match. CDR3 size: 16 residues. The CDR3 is CASRVLRGLENTEAFF. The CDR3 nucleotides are TGTGCCAGCAGGGTTCTCAGGGGGCTGGAGAACACTGAAGCTTTCTTT.

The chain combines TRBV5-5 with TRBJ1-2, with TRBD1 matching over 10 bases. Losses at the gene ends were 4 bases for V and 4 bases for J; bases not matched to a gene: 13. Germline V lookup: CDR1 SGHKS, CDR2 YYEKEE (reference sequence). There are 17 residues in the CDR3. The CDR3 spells CASSGGQGGSLFYGYTF. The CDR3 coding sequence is TGTGCCAGCAGCGGTGGACAGGGGGGTTCACTTTTCTATGGCTACACCTTC.

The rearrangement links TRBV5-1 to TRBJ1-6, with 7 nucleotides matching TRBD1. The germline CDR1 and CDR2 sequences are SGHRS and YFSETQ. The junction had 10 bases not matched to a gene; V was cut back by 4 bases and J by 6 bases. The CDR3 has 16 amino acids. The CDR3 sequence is CASSPRRTGANSPLHF. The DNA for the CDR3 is TGCGCCAGCAGCCCACGCCGCACAGGGGCTAATTCACCCCTCCACTTT.

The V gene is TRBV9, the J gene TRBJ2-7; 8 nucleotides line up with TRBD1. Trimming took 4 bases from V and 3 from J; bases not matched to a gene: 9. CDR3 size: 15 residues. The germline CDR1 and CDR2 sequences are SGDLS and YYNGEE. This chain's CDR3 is CASSLQTGVNYEQYF. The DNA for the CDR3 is TGTGCCAGCAGCTTACAGACAGGGGTAAACTACGAGCAGTACTTC.

CDR3 in amino acids: CASSPRSVSRNTEAFF. For the CDR3, the DNA is TGTGCCAGCAGCCCCAGGTCTGTGAGTCGGAACACTGAAGCTTTCTTT. The rearrangement links TRBV7-8 to TRBJ1-1; unclear D gene. Deletions cut 5 bases from V and 1 base from J, with 17 bases between. This CDR3 has 16 residues. CDR1 SGHVS and CDR2 FQNEAQ come from the germline V gene.

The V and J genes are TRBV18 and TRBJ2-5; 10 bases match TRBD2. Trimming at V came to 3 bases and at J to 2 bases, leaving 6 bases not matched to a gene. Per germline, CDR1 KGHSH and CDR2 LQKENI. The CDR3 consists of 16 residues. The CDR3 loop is CASSPSISGGQETQYF. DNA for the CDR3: TGTGCCAGCTCACCCTCGATTAGCGGGGGGCAAGAGACCCAGTACTTC.

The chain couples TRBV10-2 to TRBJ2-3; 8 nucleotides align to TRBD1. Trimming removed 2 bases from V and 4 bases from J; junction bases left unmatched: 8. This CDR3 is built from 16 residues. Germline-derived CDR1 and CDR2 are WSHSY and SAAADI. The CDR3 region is CASSEIGTGGPDTQYF. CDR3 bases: TGCGCCAGCAGTGAGATTGGGACAGGAGGCCCAGATACGCAGTATTTT.

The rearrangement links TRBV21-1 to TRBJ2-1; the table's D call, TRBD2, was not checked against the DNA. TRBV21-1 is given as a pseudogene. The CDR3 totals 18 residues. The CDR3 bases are TGTGCCAGCAGCAAAGCCCCTCCAGGGGGGGCGGGAGGTAATGAGCAGTTCTTC. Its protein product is CASSKAPPGGAGGNEQFF.

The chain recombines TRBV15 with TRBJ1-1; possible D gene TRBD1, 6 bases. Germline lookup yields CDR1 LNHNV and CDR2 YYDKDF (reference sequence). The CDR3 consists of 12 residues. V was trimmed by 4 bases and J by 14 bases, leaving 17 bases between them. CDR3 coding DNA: TGTGCCACCAGCACCCCGGGGGGCAAGTGGTTCTTT. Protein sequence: CATSTPGGKWFF.

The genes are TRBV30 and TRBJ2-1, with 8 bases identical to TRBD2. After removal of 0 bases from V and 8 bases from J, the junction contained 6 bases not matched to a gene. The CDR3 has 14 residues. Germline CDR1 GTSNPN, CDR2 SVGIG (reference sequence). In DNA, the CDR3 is TGTGCCTGGAGTGTCGGGGGGGGGTTGGATGAGCAGTTCTTC. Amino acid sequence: CAWSVGGGLDEQFF.

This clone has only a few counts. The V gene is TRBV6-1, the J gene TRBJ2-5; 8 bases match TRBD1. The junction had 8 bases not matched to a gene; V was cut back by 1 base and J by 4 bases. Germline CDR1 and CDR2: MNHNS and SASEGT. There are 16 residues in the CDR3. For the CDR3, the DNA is TGTGCCAGCAGTGAAGTCCCGACAGGGGCGGGAGAGACCCAGTACTTC. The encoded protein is CASSEVPTGAGETQYF.

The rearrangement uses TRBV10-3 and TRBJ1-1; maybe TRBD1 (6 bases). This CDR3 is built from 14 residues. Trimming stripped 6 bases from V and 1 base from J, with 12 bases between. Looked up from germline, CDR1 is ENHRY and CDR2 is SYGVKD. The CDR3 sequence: CAISRDNPNTEAFF. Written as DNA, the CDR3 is TGTGCCATCAGCCGGGACAACCCGAACACTGAAGCTTTCTTT.

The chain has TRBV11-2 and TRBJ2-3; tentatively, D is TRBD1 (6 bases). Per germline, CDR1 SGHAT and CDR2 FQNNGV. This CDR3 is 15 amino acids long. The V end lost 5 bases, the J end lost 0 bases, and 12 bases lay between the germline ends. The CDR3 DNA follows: TGTGCCAGCAGCCCAGGACAGTTTAGCACAGATACGCAGTATTTT. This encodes CASSPGQFSTDTQYF.

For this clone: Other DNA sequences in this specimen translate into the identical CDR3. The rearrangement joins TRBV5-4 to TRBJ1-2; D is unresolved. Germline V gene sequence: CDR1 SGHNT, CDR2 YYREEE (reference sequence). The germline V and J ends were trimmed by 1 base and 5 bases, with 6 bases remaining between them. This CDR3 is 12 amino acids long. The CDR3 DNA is TGTGCCAGCAGCTTGCGAGGATATGGCTACACCTTC. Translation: CASSLRGYGYTF.